This TCR beta chain derives from a study of T cell repertoires in ileal Crohn's disease. Background on the study: Median disease duration was nearly eight years; roughly 35% smoked at surgery. Operated complications were stricturing disease (around 61%) and penetrating disease (around 39%).

This clone was seen only a few times. Its antigen is not identified. Sequencing was performed with immunoSEQ multiplex PCR; in TCRdb, only in-frame clones are kept and a portion is missing. The data hold some 10,000 clones, with roughly four fifths observed a single time. Overall study results and limits: Endoscopic recurrence occurred in every patient whose clonality exceeded 26.8%.

Trimming removed 7 bases from V and 0 bases from J, with 10 bases in between. The germline CDR1 and CDR2 sequences are SGHRS and YFSETQ. There are 13 residues in the CDR3. The receptor was isolated from an adult with Crohn's disease. The sequencing sample was made of ileal tissue. The genes are TRBV5-1 and TRBJ1-1; D is undetermined. The CDR3 sequence is CASRNTVNTEAFF. DNA for the CDR3: TGCGCCAGCCGGAATACAGTGAACACTGAAGCTTTCTTT.